The 2 T cell receptor beta chains reported below all come from one sample, sequenced in a study of blood T cell repertoires in COVID-19. The table came from immunoSEQ multiplex PCR; TCRdb's copy has only in-frame clones and leaves some out. Of tens of thousands of clones listed, nearly 90% are singletons. The sample consisted of peripheral blood. These receptors all stem from a man aged 55 to 70 with acute or convalescent COVID-19.

The chain recombines TRBV5-4 with TRBJ1-1; D perhaps matches TRBD1 (6 bases). V gave up 6 bases and J gave up 1 base, with 10 bases separating them. Per germline, CDR1 SGHNT and CDR2 YYREEE (reference sequence). This CDR3 contains 13 residues. The CDR3 reads CASTGQTNTEAFF. The CDR3 DNA sequence: TGTGCCAGCACCGGACAGACGAACACTGAAGCTTTCTTT.

By share, this clone counts as medium-sized (0.01 to 0.1%). CDR3 residues: CASSFSGTGFRETQYF. The CDR3 bases are TGTGCCAGCAGCTTTTCCGGGACAGGGTTTAGGGAGACCCAGTACTTC. The chain has TRBV5-4 and TRBJ2-5; 9 nucleotides match TRBD1. The germline V gene has CDR1 SGHNT and CDR2 YYREEE (reference sequence). Trimming cost V 2 bases and J 5 bases; bases outside gene matches: 10. The CDR3 contains 16 residues.